The present entry profiles one T cell receptor beta chain with its context. This CDR3 has 15 residues. Unmatched junction bases numbered 11, after V lost 8 bases and J lost 2 bases. Germline CDR1 MNHEY, CDR2 SVGAGI. This sample is drawn from a study of blood T cell repertoires in COVID-19. Study as a whole: Sites across the United States, Italy and Spain contributed samples from acute and convalescent COVID-19. Sources were T cells, B-cell-depleted T cells, or PBMCs; the material itself was cDNA or gDNA.

Per the original data handling: Amplification of reference gene primers provided the estimated nucleated cell counts. Produced via immunoSEQ multiplex PCR; TCRdb's table is partial and in-frame only. V and J calls and clone size come straight from that table; D and trimming were deduced from the DNA. The table includes fewer than 100,000 clones, 86% detected once. The sequencing sample was made of peripheral blood. The TCR was taken from a man older than 75 in a cohort sampled during active COVID-19. V gene TRBV6-5 combines with J gene TRBJ2-7, with 8 bases identical to TRBD1. The CDR3 is CASRYDRGLTYEQYV. The CDR3 bases are TGTGCCAGCCGCTATGACAGGGGCCTTACCTACGAGCAGTACGTC.